This T cell receptor (beta chain) originates from a study of blood T cell repertoires in COVID-19. Study as a whole: Samples taken during acute and convalescent COVID-19 were collected in the United States, Italy and Spain.

Libraries were prepared by immunoSEQ multiplex PCR; TCRdb keeps only in-frame clonotypes and omits some of them. The repertoire holds about 200,000 clones, roughly 90% seen once, with roughly 8.1% in the top ten. Germline CDR1 is SGHVS and CDR2 is FNYEAQ. V was clipped by 1 base and J by 2 bases; unmatched bases: 4. The CDR3 contains 16 residues. This clone was seen just once. This sequence originates from a young woman who had recovered from COVID-19. Sequencing was done on a sample of PBMCs or T cells enriched from blood (not recorded which). V usage is TRBV7-6 and J usage is TRBJ2-3; 9 nucleotides agree with TRBD2. Here the CDR3 reads CASSLVAGGVTDTQYF. CDR3 in DNA: TGTGCCAGCAGCTTAGTGGCGGGGGGGGTCACAGATACGCAGTATTTT.